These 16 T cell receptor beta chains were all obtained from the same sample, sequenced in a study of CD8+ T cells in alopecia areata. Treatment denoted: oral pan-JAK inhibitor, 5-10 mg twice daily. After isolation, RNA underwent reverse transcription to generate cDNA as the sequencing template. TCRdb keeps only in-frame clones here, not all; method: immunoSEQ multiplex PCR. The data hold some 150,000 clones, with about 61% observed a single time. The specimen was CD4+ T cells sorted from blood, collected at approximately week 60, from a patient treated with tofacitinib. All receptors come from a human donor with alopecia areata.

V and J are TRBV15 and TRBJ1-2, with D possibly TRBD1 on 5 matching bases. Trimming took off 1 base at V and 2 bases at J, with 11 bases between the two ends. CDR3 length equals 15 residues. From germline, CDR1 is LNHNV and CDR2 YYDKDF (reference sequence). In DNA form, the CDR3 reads TGTGCCACCAGCAGAGCTGGGGCTACCAACTATGGCTACACCTTC. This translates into CATSRAGATNYGYTF. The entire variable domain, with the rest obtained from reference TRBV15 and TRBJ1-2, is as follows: DAMVIQNPRYQVTQFGKPVTLSCSQTLNHNVMYWYQQKSSQAPKLLFHYYDKDFNNEADTPDNFQSRRPNTSFCFLDIRSPGLGDTAMYLCATSRAGATNYGYTFGSGTRLTVV.

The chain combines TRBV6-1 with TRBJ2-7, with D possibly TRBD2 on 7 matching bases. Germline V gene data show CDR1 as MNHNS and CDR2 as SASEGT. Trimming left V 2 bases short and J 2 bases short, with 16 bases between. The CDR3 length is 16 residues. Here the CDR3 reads CASSELGLRDTYEQYF. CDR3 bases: TGTGCCAGCAGTGAACTGGGACTAAGGGACACCTACGAGCAGTACTTC.

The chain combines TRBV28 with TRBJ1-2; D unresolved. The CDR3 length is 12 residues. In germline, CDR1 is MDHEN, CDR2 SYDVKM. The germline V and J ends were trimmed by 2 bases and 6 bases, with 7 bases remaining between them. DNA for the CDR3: TGTGCCAGCAGTTTAACCCGGGATGGCTACACCTTC. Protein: CASSLTRDGYTF.

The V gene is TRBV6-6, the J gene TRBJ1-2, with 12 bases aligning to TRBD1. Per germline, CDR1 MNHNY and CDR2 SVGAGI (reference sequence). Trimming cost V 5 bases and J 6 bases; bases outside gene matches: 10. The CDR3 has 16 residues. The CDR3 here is CASSPTRDRGQHGYTF. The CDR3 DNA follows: TGTGCCAGCAGTCCAACCCGGGACAGGGGGCAGCATGGCTACACCTTC.

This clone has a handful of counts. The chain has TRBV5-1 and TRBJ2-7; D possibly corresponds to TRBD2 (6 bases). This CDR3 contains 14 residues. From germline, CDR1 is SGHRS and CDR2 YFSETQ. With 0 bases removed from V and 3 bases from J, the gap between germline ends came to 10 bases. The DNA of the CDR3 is TGCGCCAGCAGCTTGGCGGGGGACCTCTACGAGCAGTACTTC. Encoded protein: CASSLAGDLYEQYF.

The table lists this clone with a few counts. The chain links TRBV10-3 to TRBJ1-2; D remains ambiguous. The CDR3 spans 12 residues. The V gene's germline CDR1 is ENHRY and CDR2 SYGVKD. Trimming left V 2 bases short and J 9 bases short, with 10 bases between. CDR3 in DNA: TGTGCCATCAGTGAGCCTACAGCACGCTACACCTTC. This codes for CAISEPTARYTF.

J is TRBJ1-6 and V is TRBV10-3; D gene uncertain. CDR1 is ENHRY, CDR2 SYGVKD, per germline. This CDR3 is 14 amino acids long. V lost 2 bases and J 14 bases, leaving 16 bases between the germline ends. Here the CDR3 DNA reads TGTGCCATCAGTGAGGCGGGAAAGGTGGTCGCCCTCCACTTT. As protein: CAISEAGKVVALHF.

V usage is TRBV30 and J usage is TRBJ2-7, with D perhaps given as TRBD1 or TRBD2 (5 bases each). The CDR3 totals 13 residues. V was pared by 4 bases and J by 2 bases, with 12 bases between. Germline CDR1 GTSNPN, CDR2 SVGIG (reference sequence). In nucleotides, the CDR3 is TGTGCCTGGACCCGGGACCGGGCCTACGAGCAGTACTTC. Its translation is CAWTRDRAYEQYF.

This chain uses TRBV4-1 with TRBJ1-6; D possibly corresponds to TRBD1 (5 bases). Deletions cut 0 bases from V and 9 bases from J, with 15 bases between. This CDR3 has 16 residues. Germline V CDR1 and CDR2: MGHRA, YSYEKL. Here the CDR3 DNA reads TGCGCCAGCAGCCAAGAGCCCGCAGGGTTAGGTTCACCCCTCCACTTT. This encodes CASSQEPAGLGSPLHF.

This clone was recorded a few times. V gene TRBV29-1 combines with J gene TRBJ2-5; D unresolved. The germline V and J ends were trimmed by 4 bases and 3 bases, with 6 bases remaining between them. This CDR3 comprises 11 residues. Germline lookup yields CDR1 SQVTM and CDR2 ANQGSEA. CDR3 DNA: TGCAGCGTTGTTCCGGAAGAGACCCAGTACTTC. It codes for CSVVPEETQYF.

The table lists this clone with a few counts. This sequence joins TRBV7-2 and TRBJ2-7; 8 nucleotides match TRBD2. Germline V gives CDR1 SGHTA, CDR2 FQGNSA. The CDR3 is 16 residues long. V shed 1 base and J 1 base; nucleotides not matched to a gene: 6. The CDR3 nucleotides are TGTGCCAGCAGCTTAGTATCGCGGGGGGCATCCTACGAGCAGTACTTC. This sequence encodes CASSLVSRGASYEQYF.

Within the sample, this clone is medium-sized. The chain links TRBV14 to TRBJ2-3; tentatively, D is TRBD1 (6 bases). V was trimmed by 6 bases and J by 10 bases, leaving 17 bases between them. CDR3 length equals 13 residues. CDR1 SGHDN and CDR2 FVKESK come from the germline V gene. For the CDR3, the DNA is TGTGCCAGCAGTCTTTCCGGGACACCACCGCAGTATTTT. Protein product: CASSLSGTPPQYF. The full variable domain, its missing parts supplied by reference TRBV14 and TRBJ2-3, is EAGVTQFPSHSVIEKGQTVTLRCDPISGHDNLYWYRRVMGKEIKFLLHFVKESKQDESGMPNNRFLAERTGGTYSTLKVQPAELEDSGVYFCASSLSGTPPQYFGPGTRLTVL.

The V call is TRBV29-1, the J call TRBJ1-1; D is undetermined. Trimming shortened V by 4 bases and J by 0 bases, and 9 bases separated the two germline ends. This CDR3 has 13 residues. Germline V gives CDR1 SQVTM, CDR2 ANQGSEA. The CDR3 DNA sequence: TGCAGCGTTGTATCTCCCATGAACACTGAAGCTTTCTTT. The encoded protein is CSVVSPMNTEAFF. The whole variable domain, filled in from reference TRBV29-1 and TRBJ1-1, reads SAVISQKPSRDICQRGTSLTIQCQVDSQVTMMFWYRQQPGQSLTLIATANQGSEATYESGFVIDKFPISRPNLTFSTLTVSNMSPEDSSIYLCSVVSPMNTEAFFGQGTRLTVV.

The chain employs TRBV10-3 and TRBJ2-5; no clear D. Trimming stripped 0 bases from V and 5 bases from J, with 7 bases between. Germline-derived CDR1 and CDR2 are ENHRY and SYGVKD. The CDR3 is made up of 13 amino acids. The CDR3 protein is CAISESHGETQYF. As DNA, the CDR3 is TGTGCCATCAGTGAGTCGCACGGGGAGACCCAGTACTTC.

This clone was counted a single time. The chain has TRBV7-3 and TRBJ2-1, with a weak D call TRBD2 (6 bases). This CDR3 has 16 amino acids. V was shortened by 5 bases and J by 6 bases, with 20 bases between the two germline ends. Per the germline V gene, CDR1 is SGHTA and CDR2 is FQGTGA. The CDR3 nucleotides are TGTGCCAGCAGCACCCAGGCTGGACTATTCCCCAATGAGCAGTTCTTC. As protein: CASSTQAGLFPNEQFF.

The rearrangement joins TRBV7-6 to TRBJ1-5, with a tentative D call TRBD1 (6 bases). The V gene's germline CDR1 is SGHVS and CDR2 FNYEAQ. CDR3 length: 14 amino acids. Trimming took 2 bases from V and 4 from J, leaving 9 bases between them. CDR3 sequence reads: CASSLSTGNQPQHF. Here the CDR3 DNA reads TGTGCCAGCAGCTTATCTACAGGGAATCAGCCCCAGCATTTT.